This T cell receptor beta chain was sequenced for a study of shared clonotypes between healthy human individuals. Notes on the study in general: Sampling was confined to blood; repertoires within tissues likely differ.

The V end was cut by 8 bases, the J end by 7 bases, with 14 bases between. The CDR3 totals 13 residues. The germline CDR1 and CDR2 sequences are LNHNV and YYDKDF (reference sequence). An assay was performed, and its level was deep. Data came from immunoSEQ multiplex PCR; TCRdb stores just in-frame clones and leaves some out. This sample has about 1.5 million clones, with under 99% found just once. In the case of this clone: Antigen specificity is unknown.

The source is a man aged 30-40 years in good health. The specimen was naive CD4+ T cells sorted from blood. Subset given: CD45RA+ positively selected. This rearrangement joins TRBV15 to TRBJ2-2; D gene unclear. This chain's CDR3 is CATRSGNFGELFF. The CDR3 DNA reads TGTGCCACCCGGTCTGGAAATTTCGGGGAGCTGTTTTTT.